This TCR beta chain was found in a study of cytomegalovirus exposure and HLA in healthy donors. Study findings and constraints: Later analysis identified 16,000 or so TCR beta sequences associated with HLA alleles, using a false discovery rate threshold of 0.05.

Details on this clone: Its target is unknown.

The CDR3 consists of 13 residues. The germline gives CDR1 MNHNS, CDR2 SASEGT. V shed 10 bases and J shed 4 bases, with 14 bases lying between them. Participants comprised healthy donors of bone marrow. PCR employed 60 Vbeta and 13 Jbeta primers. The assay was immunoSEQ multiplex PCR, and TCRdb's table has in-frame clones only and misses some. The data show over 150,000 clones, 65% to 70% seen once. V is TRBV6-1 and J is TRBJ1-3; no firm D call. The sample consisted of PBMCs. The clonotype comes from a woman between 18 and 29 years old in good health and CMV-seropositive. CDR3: CATHPAGGNTIYF. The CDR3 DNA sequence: TGTGCCACTCATCCGGCAGGCGGAAACACCATATATTTT.